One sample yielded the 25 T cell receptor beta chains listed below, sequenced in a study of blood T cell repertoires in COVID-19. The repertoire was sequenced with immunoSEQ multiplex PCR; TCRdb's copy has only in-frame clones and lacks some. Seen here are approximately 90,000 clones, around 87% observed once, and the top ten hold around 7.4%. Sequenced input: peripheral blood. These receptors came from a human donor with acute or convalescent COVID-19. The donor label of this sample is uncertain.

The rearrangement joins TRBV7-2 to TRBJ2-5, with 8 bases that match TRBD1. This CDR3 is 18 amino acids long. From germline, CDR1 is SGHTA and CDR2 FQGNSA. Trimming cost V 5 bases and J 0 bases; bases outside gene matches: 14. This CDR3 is CASSPQDWRQGYQETQYF. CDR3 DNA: TGTGCCAGCAGCCCCCAAGACTGGCGACAGGGGTACCAAGAGACCCAGTACTTC.

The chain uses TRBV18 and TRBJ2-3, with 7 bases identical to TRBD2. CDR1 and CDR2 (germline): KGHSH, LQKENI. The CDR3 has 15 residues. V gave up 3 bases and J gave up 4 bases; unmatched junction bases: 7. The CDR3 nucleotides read TGTGCCAGCTCACCGGGGCGGGGGAACGCAGATACGCAGTATTTT. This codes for CASSPGRGNADTQYF.

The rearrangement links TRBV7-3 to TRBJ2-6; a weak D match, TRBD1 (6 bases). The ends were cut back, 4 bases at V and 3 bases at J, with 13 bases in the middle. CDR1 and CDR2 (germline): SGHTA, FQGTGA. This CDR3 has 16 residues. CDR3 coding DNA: TGTGCCAGCAGCTGGGGCAGGGGTAATGGGGCCAACGTCCTGACTTTC. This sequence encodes CASSWGRGNGANVLTF.

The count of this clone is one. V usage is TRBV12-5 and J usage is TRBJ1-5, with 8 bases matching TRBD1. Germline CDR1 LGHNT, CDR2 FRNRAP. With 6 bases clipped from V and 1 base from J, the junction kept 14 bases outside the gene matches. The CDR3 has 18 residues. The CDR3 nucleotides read TGTGCTAGTGGCCCAACACATTTAGGACAGGGAAGCAATCAGCCCCAGCATTTT. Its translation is CASGPTHLGQGSNQPQHF. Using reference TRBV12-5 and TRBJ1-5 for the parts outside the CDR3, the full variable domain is DARVTQTPRHKVTEMGQEVTMRCQPILGHNTVFWYRQTMMQGLELLAYFRNRAPLDDSGMPKDRFSAEMPDATLATLKIQPSEPRDSAVYFCASGPTHLGQGSNQPQHFGDGTRLSIL.

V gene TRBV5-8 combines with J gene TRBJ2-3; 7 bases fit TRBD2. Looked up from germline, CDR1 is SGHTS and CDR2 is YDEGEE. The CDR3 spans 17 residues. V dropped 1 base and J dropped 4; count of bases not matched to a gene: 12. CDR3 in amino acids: CASSLKGRAGYPDTQYF. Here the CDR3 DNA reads TGTGCCAGCAGCTTGAAGGGAAGAGCGGGGTACCCAGATACGCAGTATTTT.

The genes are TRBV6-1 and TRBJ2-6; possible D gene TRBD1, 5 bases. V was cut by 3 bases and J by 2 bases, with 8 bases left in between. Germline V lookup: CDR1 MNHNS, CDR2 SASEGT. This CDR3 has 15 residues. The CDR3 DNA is TGTGCCAGCAGTGAGACAGAGGCTGGGGCCAACGTCCTGACTTTC. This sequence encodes CASSETEAGANVLTF.

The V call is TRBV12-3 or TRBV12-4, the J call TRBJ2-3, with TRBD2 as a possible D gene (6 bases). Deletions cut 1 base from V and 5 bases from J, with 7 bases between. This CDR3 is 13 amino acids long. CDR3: CASSLGRGDTQYF. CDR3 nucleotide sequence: TGTGCCAGCAGTTTAGGGCGGGGAGATACGCAGTATTTT.

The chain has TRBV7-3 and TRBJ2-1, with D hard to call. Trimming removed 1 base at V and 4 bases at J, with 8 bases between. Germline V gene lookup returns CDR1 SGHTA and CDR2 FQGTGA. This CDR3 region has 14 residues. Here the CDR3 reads CASSLSSQYNEQFF. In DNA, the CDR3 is TGTGCCAGCAGCTTAAGCTCCCAGTACAATGAGCAGTTCTTC.

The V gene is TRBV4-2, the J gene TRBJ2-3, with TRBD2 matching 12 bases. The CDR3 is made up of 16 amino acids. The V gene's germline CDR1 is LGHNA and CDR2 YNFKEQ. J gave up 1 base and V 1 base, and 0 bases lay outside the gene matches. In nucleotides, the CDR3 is TGTGCCAGCAGCCAAGGACTAGCGGGGGGCACAGATACGCAGTATTTT. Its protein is CASSQGLAGGTDTQYF.

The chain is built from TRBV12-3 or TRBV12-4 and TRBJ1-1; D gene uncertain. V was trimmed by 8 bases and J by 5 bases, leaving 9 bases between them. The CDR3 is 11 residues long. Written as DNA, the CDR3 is TGTGCCAGCCTCCTCGGGACTGAAGCTTTCTTT. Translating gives CASLLGTEAFF.

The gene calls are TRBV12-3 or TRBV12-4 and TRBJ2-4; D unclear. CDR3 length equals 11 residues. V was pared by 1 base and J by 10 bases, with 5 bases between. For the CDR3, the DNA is TGTGCCAGCAGTTTAGAGCCAATTCAGTACTTC. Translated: CASSLEPIQYF.

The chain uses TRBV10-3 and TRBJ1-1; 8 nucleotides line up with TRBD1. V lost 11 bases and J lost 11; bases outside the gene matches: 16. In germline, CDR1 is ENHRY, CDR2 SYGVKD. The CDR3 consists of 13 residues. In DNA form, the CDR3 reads TGTGCCGCGAGGGGACAGGCCCAGCCCGGGGCTTTCTTT. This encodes CAARGQAQPGAFF.

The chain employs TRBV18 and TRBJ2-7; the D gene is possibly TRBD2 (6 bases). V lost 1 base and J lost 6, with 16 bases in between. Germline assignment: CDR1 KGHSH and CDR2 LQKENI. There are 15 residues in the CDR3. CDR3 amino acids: CASSPRTGDELEQYF. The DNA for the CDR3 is TGTGCCAGCTCACCACGGACGGGGGATGAGCTCGAGCAGTACTTC.

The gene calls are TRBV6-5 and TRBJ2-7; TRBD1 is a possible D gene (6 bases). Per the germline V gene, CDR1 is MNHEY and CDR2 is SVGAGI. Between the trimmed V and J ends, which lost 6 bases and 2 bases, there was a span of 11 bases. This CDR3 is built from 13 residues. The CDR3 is CASRSDRPYEQYF. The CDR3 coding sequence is TGTGCCAGCAGATCCGACAGGCCCTACGAGCAGTACTTC.

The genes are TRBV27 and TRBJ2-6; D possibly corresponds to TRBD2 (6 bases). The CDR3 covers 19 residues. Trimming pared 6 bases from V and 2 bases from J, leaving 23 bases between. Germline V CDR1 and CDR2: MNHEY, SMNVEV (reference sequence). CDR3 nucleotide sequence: TGTGCCAGCAGCCGCGCGGGGACCGCAATGGGGGCTGGGGCCAACGTCCTGACTTTC. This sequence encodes CASSRAGTAMGAGANVLTF.

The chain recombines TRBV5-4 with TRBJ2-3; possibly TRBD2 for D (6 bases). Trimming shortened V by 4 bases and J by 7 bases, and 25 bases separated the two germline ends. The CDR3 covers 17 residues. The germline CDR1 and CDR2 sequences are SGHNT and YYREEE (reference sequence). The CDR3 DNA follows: TGTGCCAGCAGCGATTTTTCCGGGACTTCCGAAAGAAATACGCAGTATTTT. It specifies CASSDFSGTSERNTQYF.

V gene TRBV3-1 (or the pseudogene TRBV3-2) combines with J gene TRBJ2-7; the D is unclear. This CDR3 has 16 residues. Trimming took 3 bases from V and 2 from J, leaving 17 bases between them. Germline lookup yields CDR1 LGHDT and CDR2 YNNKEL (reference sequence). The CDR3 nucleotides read TGTGCCAGCAGCCAGGTCAACAACCTCAACCCCTACGAGCAGTACTTC. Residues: CASSQVNNLNPYEQYF.

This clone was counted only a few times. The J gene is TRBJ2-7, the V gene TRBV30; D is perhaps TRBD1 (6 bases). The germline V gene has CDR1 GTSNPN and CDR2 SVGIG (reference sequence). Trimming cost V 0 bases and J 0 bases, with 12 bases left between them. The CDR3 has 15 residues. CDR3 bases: TGTGCCTGGAGTGTAGGCAGGGGCGGCTCCTACGAGCAGTACTTC. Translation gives CAWSVGRGGSYEQYF. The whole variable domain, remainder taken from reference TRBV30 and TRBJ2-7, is SQTIHQWPATLVQPVGSPLSLECTVEGTSNPNLYWYRQAAGRGLQLLFYSVGIGQISSEVPQNLSASRPQDRQFILSSKKLLLSDSGFYLCAWSVGRGGSYEQYFGPGTRLTVT.

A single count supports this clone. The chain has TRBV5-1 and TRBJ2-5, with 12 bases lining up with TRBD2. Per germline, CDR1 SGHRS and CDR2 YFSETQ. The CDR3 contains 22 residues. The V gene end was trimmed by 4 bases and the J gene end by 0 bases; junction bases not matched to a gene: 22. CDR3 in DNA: TGCGCCAGCAGCCTGGTCCTCCTCGGGGCTAGCGGGGGGGCCGGGTACCAAGAGACCCAGTACTTC. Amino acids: CASSLVLLGASGGAGYQETQYF.

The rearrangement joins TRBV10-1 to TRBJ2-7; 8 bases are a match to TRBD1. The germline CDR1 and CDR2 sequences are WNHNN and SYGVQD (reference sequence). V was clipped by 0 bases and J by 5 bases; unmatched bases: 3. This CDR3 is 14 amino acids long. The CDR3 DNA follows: TGCGCCAGCAGTGAGTCATACAGGGGGAACGAGCAGTACTTC. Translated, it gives CASSESYRGNEQYF.

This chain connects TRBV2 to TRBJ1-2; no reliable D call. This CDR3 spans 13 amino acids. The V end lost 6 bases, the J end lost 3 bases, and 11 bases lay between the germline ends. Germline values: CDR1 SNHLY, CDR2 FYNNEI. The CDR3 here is CASRTTQDYGYTF. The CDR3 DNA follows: TGTGCCAGCAGGACTACTCAGGACTATGGCTACACCTTC.

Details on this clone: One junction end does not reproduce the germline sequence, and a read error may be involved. The chain's CDR3 is CVSSLARGNIQYF. CDR3 nucleotides: TGTGTCAGCAGCCTTGCACGGGGAAACATTCAGTACTTC. The chain has TRBV5-6 and TRBJ2-4; D may be TRBD2 (5 bases). The CDR3 runs 13 residues. Germline V lookup: CDR1 SGHDT, CDR2 YYEEEE.

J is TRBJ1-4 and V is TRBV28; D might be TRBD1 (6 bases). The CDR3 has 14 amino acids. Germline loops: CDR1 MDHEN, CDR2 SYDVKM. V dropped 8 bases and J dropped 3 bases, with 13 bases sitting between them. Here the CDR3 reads CASGTLKPNEKLFF. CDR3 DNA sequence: TGTGCCAGCGGGACATTAAAGCCTAATGAAAAACTGTTTTTT.

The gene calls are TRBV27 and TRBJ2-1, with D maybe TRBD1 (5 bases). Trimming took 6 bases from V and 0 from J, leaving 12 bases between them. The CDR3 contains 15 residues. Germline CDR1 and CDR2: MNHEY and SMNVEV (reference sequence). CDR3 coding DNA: TGTGCCAGCAGATCGACAGTCATCTCCTACAATGAGCAGTTCTTC. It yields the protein CASRSTVISYNEQFF.

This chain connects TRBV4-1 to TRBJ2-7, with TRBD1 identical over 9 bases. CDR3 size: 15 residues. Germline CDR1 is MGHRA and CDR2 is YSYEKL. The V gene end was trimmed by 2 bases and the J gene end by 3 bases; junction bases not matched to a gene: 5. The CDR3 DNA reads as TGCGCCAGCAGCCAAAGGACAGGGGATTTCTACGAGCAGTACTTC. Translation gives CASSQRTGDFYEQYF.